Detailed here is one T cell receptor (beta chain). The antigen is unknown. Library preparation (for TCRbeta) was performed with unique molecular identifiers. Each CDR3 protein is one row after TCRdb ran MiXCR on the PCR reads. The table has about 980,000 distinct CDR3 sequences, roughly 31% seen once. This entry is derived from a study of T-cell reconstitution after alpha-beta-depleted transplantation in children. There are 18 residues in the CDR3. Germline V gene data show CDR1 as SQVTM and CDR2 as ANQGSEA. V was cut by 1 base and J by 2 bases, with 21 bases left in between. The study, taken as a whole, reports: Two months or so post-transplant, alpha-beta T cells reportedly derived from several hundred expanded graft clones. At one year after transplant, newly produced T cells mostly accounted for T-cell counts and diversity. Surviving recipient cells, namely T cells and thymic progenitors, were the source of high day-60 TCRbeta diversity in some patients.

The clonotype originates from a boy under three years old who had a stem cell transplant for SCID, so the T cells may come from the graft donor. The source was PBMCs, mostly from graft donor cells, collected 360 days after TCRalphabeta/CD19-depleted stem cell transplant. The V call is TRBV29-1, the J call TRBJ2-1, with D tentatively TRBD1 (5 bases). The CDR3 reads CSVEGSSQGWWAYNEQFF. DNA for the CDR3: TGCAGCGTTGAAGGTTCGTCGCAGGGATGGTGGGCCTACAATGAGCAGTTCTTC.